This T cell receptor (beta chain) was documented in a study of cytomegalovirus exposure and HLA in healthy donors. Study-wide points: In a later analysis, most CMV-associated TCR beta chains appeared HLA-restricted. A later analysis linked a missense variant in DCLRE1C to the trimming of TCR beta V and J genes.

This clone appeared a few times. Its cognate antigen is unknown. The CDR3 extends over 13 amino acids. Germline loops: CDR1 SGHRS, CDR2 YFSETQ. Germline trimming cut 4 bases from V and 7 bases from J; bases unmatched to any gene: 4. The PCR was carried out with 60 Vbeta primers and 13 Jbeta primers. TCRdb keeps only in-frame clones here, not all; method: immunoSEQ multiplex PCR. The table includes under 150,000 clones, about 70% detected once. The chain is built from TRBV5-1 and TRBJ2-1; 8 bases agree with TRBD1. This clonotype originated in a man younger than 35 in good health and CMV-seronegative. Source material: PBMCs. Here the CDR3 reads CASSNNRGNEQFF. The CDR3 coding sequence is TGCGCCAGCAGCAACAACAGGGGGAATGAGCAGTTCTTC.